This TCR beta chain stems from a study of PD-1 blockade in classical Hodgkin lymphoma. Regarding the study as a whole: Exclusion was applied to patients who started nivolumab under 1 year after ASCT. Unlike CD8+ TCR diversity, which did not rise significantly by C4D1, CD4+ TCR diversity did. Reports indicated that newly diagnosed patients had lower baseline TCR diversity than healthy donors did.

Libraries were prepared by immunoSEQ multiplex PCR; TCRdb keeps only in-frame clonotypes and omits some of them. The repertoire holds about 20,000 clones, 75% to 90% seen once, with around 7% in the top ten. The time point here: cycle 4 day 1 (C4D1), after six to seven weeks of nivolumab. Each of the patients experienced relapse following autologous stem cell transplantation, and their brentuximab vedotin exposure differed. Thawed PBMCs underwent magnetic negative selection to obtain purified CD8+ T cells. The ends were cut back, 6 bases at V and 0 bases at J, with 12 bases in the middle. Germline lookup yields CDR1 MNHEY and CDR2 SMNVEV (reference sequence). The CDR3 runs to 15 residues. In its sample, this clone was seen a few times. The antigen remains undetermined.

Source: CD8+ T cells from blood, taken before the fourth cycle of nivolumab. The chain joins TRBV27 to TRBJ1-5; D uncertain. The TCR originated in a human donor with classical Hodgkin lymphoma. In DNA form, the CDR3 reads TGTGCCAGCAGAACGGGGAGGTATAGCAATCAGCCCCAGCATTTT. Residues: CASRTGRYSNQPQHF.